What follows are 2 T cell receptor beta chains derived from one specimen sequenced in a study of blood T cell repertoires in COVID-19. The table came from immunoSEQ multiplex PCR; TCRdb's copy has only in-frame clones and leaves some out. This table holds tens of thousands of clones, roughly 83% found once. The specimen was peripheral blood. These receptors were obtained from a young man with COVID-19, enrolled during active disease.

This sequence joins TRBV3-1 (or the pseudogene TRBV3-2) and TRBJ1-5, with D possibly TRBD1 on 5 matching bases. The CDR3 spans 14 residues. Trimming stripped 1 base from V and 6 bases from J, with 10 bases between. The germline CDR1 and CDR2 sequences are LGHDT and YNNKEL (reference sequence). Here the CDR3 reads CASSQGQGSQPQHF. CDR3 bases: TGTGCCAGCAGCCAAGGGCAGGGAAGTCAGCCCCAGCATTTT.

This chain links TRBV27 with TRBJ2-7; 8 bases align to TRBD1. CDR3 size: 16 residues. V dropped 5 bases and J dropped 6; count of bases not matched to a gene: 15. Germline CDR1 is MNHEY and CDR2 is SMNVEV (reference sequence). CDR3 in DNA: TGTGCCAGCAGTCCACTCTCCGGACAGGGATTTTCCGAGCAGTACTTC. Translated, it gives CASSPLSGQGFSEQYF.